A single sample gave rise to the 14 T cell receptor beta chains below, sequenced in a study of follicular helper T cells after annual influenza vaccination. Profiling relied on immunoSEQ multiplex PCR, and the TCRdb table lists in-frame clones only, not all of them. Found here are 28,000 or so clones, around 80% of them singletons; the top ten hold about 1.2%. As for time point: 2014-2015 season, pre-vaccination. Here the sequenced sample was CXCR5+ CD38- circulating T follicular helper cells from blood, taken on the day of influenza vaccination. Subset of the sample: circulating Tfh, non-naive CD4+CXCR5+PD-1+ (ICOS+CD38+ or ICOS-CD38-). These receptors all stem from an adult who received the influenza vaccine.

The chain recombines TRBV11-2 with TRBJ2-5; D is unresolved. The J call is in doubt because the DNA end fits TRBJ2-7 better. Per the germline V gene, CDR1 is SGHAT and CDR2 is FQNNGV. CDR3 length: 14 amino acids. CDR3 residues: CASSRTSTSYEQYF. CDR3 DNA sequence: TGTGCCAGCAGTCGAACTTCTACCTCCTACGAGCAGTACTTC.

The chain carries TRBV10-3 and TRBJ2-5; tentatively, D is TRBD2 (6 bases). CDR1 and CDR2 from the germline V gene are ENHRY and SYGVKD. This CDR3 region has 13 residues. Trimming took 3 bases from V and 1 from J, leaving 6 bases between them. The CDR3 DNA is TGTGCCATCAGTGATAGCGGCCAAGAGACCCAGTACTTC. It is translated as CAISDSGQETQYF.

The rearrangement uses TRBV7-9 and TRBJ1-3, with 9 bases identical to TRBD1. Germline CDR1 and CDR2: SEHNR and FQNEAQ (reference sequence). V lost 3 bases and J lost 0; bases outside the gene matches: 6. This CDR3 comprises 17 residues. In nucleotides, the CDR3 is TGTGCCAGCAGCTTGACAGGGGGACCTATCTCTGGAAACACCATATATTTT. The encoded protein is CASSLTGGPISGNTIYF.

With respect to this clone: Other DNA sequences in this specimen translate into the identical CDR3. The V call is TRBV7-2, the J call TRBJ2-7, with TRBD1 as a possible D gene (5 bases). The CDR3 is 13 amino acids. Per germline, CDR1 SGHTA and CDR2 FQGNSA. Trimming removed 5 bases from V and 2 bases from J, with 10 bases in between. CDR3 sequence reads: CASSRDRAYEQYF. The DNA for the CDR3 is TGTGCCAGCAGCCGAGACAGAGCCTACGAGCAGTACTTC. The entire variable domain, with the rest obtained from reference TRBV7-2 and TRBJ2-7, is as follows: GAGVSQSPSNKVTEKGKDVELRCDPISGHTALYWYRQSLGQGLEFLIYFQGNSAPDKSGLPSDRFSAERTGGSVSTLTIQRTQQEDSAVYLCASSRDRAYEQYFGPGTRLTVT.

The CDR3 nucleotides read TGCGCCAGCAGCTTGGGGGGTCAGGGACTGGACGAGCAGTACTTC. As protein: CASSLGGQGLDEQYF. The V call is TRBV5-1, the J call TRBJ2-5; possibly TRBD2 for D (6 bases). The J call could be wrong; TRBJ2-7 is a better fit for the DNA end. Germline values: CDR1 SGHRS, CDR2 YFSETQ. This CDR3 region has 15 residues.

V usage is TRBV5-1 and J usage is TRBJ1-2; 9 nucleotides align to TRBD1. Germline-derived CDR1 and CDR2 are SGHRS and YFSETQ. The CDR3 length is 14 residues. The junction had 5 bases not matched to a gene; V was cut back by 2 bases and J by 6 bases. In nucleotides, the CDR3 is TGCGCCAGCAGCTTAGGGACAGGGAGTGATGGCTACACCTTC. Amino acid sequence: CASSLGTGSDGYTF.

The CDR3 spells CASSFLAGGITDTQYF. In nucleotides, the CDR3 is TGTGCCAGCAGTTTTCTAGCGGGAGGGATCACAGATACGCAGTATTTT. The rearrangement links TRBV28 to TRBJ2-3; TRBD2 matches at 12 bases. Unmatched junction bases numbered 3, after V lost 3 bases and J lost 2 bases. Per germline, CDR1 MDHEN and CDR2 SYDVKM. This CDR3 contains 16 residues.

The chain is built from TRBV29-1 and TRBJ1-1, with unresolved D. The CDR3 is 11 amino acids. Between the trimmed V and J ends, which lost 4 bases and 7 bases, there was a span of 10 bases. CDR1 and CDR2 (germline): SQVTM, ANQGSEA. The CDR3: CSVAGKLEAFF. The CDR3 DNA is TGCAGCGTTGCGGGGAAGCTTGAAGCTTTCTTT.

This chain links TRBV7-2 with TRBJ2-3; D is perhaps TRBD1 (6 bases). V was trimmed by 4 bases and J by 9 bases, leaving 14 bases between them. This CDR3 comprises 13 residues. CDR1 and CDR2 from the germline V gene are SGHTA and FQGNSA. The CDR3 nucleotides are TGTGCCAGCAGCTCATACAGGGCGGTGACGCAGTATTTT. As protein: CASSSYRAVTQYF.

This chain connects TRBV11-2 to TRBJ1-2; D unresolved. There are 14 residues in the CDR3. V shed 0 bases and J shed 0 bases, with 5 bases lying between them. Germline V gene data show CDR1 as SGHAT and CDR2 as FQNNGV. The CDR3, as DNA: TGTGCCAGCAGCTTAGACCCAGCTAACTATGGCTACACCTTC. Amino acids: CASSLDPANYGYTF.

The rearrangement joins TRBV7-2 to TRBJ1-5; 9 bases align to TRBD1. CDR1 and CDR2 from the germline V gene are SGHTA and FQGNSA. The CDR3 runs to 14 residues. Losses at the gene ends were 4 bases for V and 2 bases for J; bases not matched to a gene: 0. In nucleotides, the CDR3 is TGTGCCAGCAGCTGGACAGGGGGCAATCAGCCCCAGCATTTT. This sequence encodes CASSWTGGNQPQHF.

The genes are TRBV5-1 and TRBJ2-1; 8 bases are shared with TRBD2. The germline gives CDR1 SGHRS, CDR2 YFSETQ. V shed 0 bases, J shed 3 bases, and the junction held 5 bases outside the gene matches. CDR3 length: 16 amino acids. CDR3 nucleotide sequence: TGCGCCAGCAGCTTGGAAGGGACTAGGATCTACAATGAGCAGTTCTTC. Protein product: CASSLEGTRIYNEQFF.

This chain links TRBV19 with TRBJ1-6; D ambiguous. CDR1 is LNHDA and CDR2 is SQIVND in the germline V gene (reference sequence). The V end lost 10 bases, the J end lost 7 bases, and 14 bases lay between the germline ends. The CDR3 spans 13 residues. The CDR3 DNA sequence: TGTGCCATCCAAGAGGATACCAATTCACCCCTCCACTTT. This codes for CAIQEDTNSPLHF.

This clone was detected once. The sample holds other DNA sequences that translate to the same CDR3. J is TRBJ1-4 and V is TRBV2; TRBD1 agrees at 8 bases. Germline CDR1 reads SNHLY; CDR2 reads FYNNEI. The CDR3 sequence is 17 residues long. With V trimmed by 4 bases and J by 7 bases, 14 bases remained unmatched. CDR3 nucleotides: TGTGCCAGCAGTGCCGGACAGGGCGTGCGCGGGGGTGAAAAACTGTTTTTT. Translation: CASSAGQGVRGGEKLFF.